The 28 T cell receptor beta chains listed next were all sequenced from one sample in a study of T-cell memory formation after mild COVID-19. TCRdb redid the calling of the 5' RACE reads with MiXCR, one entry per CDR3 protein. The sample contains 200,000 to 250,000 distinct CDR3 sequences, over 8.5% of which appear only once. The specimen sequenced was PBMCs or a T cell subset sorted from them (not recorded which). The receptors derive from a man younger than 30 who had mild COVID-19 (a few samples of this study predate the infection). Cell type and time point are not known.

V gene TRBV18 combines with J gene TRBJ1-6; D ambiguous. Trimming took 10 bases from V and 3 from J, leaving 10 bases between them. The CDR3 totals 13 residues. Germline CDR1 and CDR2: KGHSH and LQKENI. The chain's CDR3 is CATNDYYNSPLHF. In DNA, the CDR3 is TGTGCCACCAACGACTACTATAATTCACCCCTCCACTTT.

The V gene is TRBV5-1, the J gene TRBJ2-5; 8 nucleotides agree with TRBD1. Germline trimming cut 4 bases from V and 5 bases from J; bases unmatched to any gene: 10. Germline V CDR1 and CDR2: SGHRS, YFSETQ. The CDR3 is made up of 15 amino acids. CDR3 DNA: TGCGCCAGCAGCCCGGAACCAGGGGGCGGGGAGACCCAGTACTTC. Encoded protein: CASSPEPGGGETQYF.

This clonotype was recorded at least ten times. The chain couples TRBV4-3 to TRBJ1-1, with D maybe TRBD1 (6 bases). The CDR3 consists of 16 residues. The germline CDR1 and CDR2 sequences are LGHNA and YSLEER. V lost 0 bases and J lost 7, with 18 bases in between. The CDR3 sequence is CASSQDLGTGPGEAFF. The CDR3 coding sequence is TGCGCCAGCAGCCAAGACCTAGGTACAGGGCCGGGTGAAGCTTTCTTT.

The chain joins TRBV5-1 to TRBJ2-5; 10 positions agree with TRBD2. Germline loops: CDR1 SGHRS, CDR2 YFSETQ. J gave up 7 bases and V 3 bases, and 15 bases lay outside the gene matches. The CDR3 runs to 17 residues. The CDR3 loop is CASSSGLAGARGGTQYF. In DNA, the CDR3 is TGCGCCAGCAGCTCAGGCCTAGCGGGGGCCAGAGGGGGGACCCAGTACTTC.

Many counts were recorded for this clonotype. CDR3 coding DNA: TGCGCCAGCAGCCAAGACAGGGGCAATCAGCCCCAGCATTTT. This sequence encodes CASSQDRGNQPQHF. The chain combines TRBV4-3 with TRBJ1-5; D is possibly TRBD1 (5 bases). There are 14 residues in the CDR3. Trimming shortened V by 0 bases and J by 2 bases, and 5 bases separated the two germline ends. In germline, CDR1 is LGHNA, CDR2 YSLEER.

This chain joins TRBV28 and TRBJ1-1; no clear D. From germline, CDR1 is MDHEN and CDR2 SYDVKM. V lost 4 bases, J lost 3 bases, and 15 bases lay in between. The CDR3 spans 15 residues. The CDR3 region is CASSYLQLGDTEAFF. The CDR3, as DNA: TGTGCCAGCAGTTACCTCCAGTTGGGAGACACTGAAGCTTTCTTT. Drawing the rest from reference TRBV28 and TRBJ1-1, the complete variable domain is DVKVTQSSRYLVKRTGEKVFLECVQDMDHENMFWYRQDPGLGLRLIYFSYDVKMKEKGDIPEGYSVSREKKERFSLILESASTNQTSMYLCASSYLQLGDTEAFFGQGTRLTVV.

In regard to this clonotype: One end of the junction is discordant with germline, which a read error may explain. The rearrangement uses TRBV2 and TRBJ1-4; tentatively, D is TRBD1 (5 bases). This CDR3 has 15 residues. Germline values: CDR1 SNHLY, CDR2 FYNNEI. In nucleotides, the CDR3 is TGTGCCAGCACTCGGTGGGGGACGACTAATGGAAAACTGTTTTTT. Protein product: CASTRWGTTNGKLFF.

In its sample, this clonotype was seen a few times. The J gene is TRBJ1-2, the V gene TRBV5-5; a weak D match, TRBD1 (5 bases). Germline V gene lookup returns CDR1 SGHKS and CDR2 YYEKEE (reference sequence). This CDR3 is built from 12 residues. V lost 1 base and J lost 8, with 9 bases in between. The CDR3 sequence: CASSLLGEGYTF. The DNA for the CDR3 is TGTGCCAGCAGCTTGCTAGGGGAAGGCTACACCTTC.

The chain combines TRBV10-3 with TRBJ2-3, with unresolved D. Trimming took 6 bases from V and 1 from J, leaving 2 bases between them. Germline CDR1 is ENHRY and CDR2 is SYGVKD. This CDR3 region has 11 residues. Here the CDR3 reads CAIRGTDTQYF. The CDR3 nucleotides read TGTGCCATCAGGGGCACAGATACGCAGTATTTT.

This clonotype occurred many times. The chain joins TRBV6-2 or TRBV6-3 to TRBJ2-3, with TRBD2 matching over 12 bases. The CDR3 loop spans 15 amino acids. Germline CDR1 reads MNHEY; CDR2 reads SVGEGT. Germline trimming cut 5 bases from V and 4 bases from J; bases unmatched to any gene: 4. The CDR3 DNA reads as TGTGCCAGCAGTAGGACTAGCGGGGCTCCAGATACGCAGTATTTT. Protein: CASSRTSGAPDTQYF.

The chain recombines TRBV4-1 with TRBJ1-2; 7 positions match TRBD1. Germline CDR1 MGHRA, CDR2 YSYEKL. The CDR3 contains 18 residues. Trimming removed 0 bases from V and 4 bases from J; junction bases left unmatched: 14. Written as DNA, the CDR3 is TGCGCCAGCAGCCAAGAAGGGACAGCACTTTCCGTTGGCTATGGCTACACCTTC. This sequence encodes CASSQEGTALSVGYGYTF.

As DNA, the CDR3 is TGTGCCAGCCAGACCCCAACTCGGACCGGGGAGCTGTTTTTT. Residues: CASQTPTRTGELFF. The chain recombines TRBV25-1 with TRBJ2-2; D not resolved. This CDR3 has 14 amino acids. Trimming took 8 bases from V and 5 from J, leaving 15 bases between them. From germline, CDR1 is MGHDK and CDR2 SYGVNS. Complete variable domain (other parts from reference TRBV25-1 and TRBJ2-2): EADIYQTPRYLVIGTGKKITLECSQTMGHDKMYWYQQDPGMELHLIHYSYGVNSTEKGDLSSESTVSRIRTEHFPLTLESARPSHTSQYLCASQTPTRTGELFFGEGSRLTVL.

The chain joins TRBV5-4 to TRBJ2-2; 8 bases fit TRBD1. Germline trimming cut 6 bases from V and 2 bases from J; bases unmatched to any gene: 12. Germline-derived CDR1 and CDR2 are SGHNT and YYREEE (reference sequence). CDR3 length: 17 amino acids. CDR3 loop: CASTGPGTGSNTGELFF. Written as DNA, the CDR3 is TGTGCCAGCACTGGCCCCGGGACAGGAAGTAACACCGGGGAGCTGTTTTTT.

This clonotype occurred a few times. The chain combines TRBV15 with TRBJ1-5; tentatively, D is TRBD1 (5 bases). This CDR3 has 15 amino acids. Germline V gene data show CDR1 as LNHNV and CDR2 as YYDKDF (reference sequence). V shed 5 bases and J shed 2 bases, with 13 bases lying between them. The CDR3 coding sequence is TGTGCCACCAGCCGGGGCGCAAGAGGCAATCAGCCCCAGCATTTT. The encoded protein is CATSRGARGNQPQHF.

This clonotype was recorded a few times. The CDR3 spells CASRTDRGATEAFF. The CDR3 coding sequence is TGTGCCAGCAGGACGGACAGGGGAGCCACTGAAGCTTTCTTT. The chain employs TRBV11-1 and TRBJ1-1, with TRBD1 identical over 9 bases. The CDR3 length is 14 residues. The germline gives CDR1 SGHAT, CDR2 FQDESV (reference sequence). Unmatched junction bases numbered 6, after V lost 6 bases and J lost 4 bases.

V and J are TRBV3-1 and TRBJ1-6; 8 bases fit TRBD1. The CDR3 is 16 residues long. Germline values: CDR1 LGHDT, CDR2 YNNKEL (reference sequence). Losses at the gene ends were 3 bases for V and 10 bases for J; bases not matched to a gene: 11. The CDR3 nucleotides read TGTGCCAGCAGCCACACCTGGGACAGGAGAGGGTCACCCCTCCACTTT. This gives the protein CASSHTWDRRGSPLHF.

This clonotype came up a few times. The rearrangement uses TRBV11-3 and TRBJ2-3; possible D gene TRBD1, 6 bases. Germline CDR1 and CDR2: SGHNT and YENEEA. The CDR3 covers 19 residues. V gave up 2 bases and J gave up 0 bases, with 21 bases separating them. The CDR3 spells CASSLCDSAWGLSTDTQYF. DNA of the CDR3: TGTGCCAGCAGCTTATGCGACAGCGCTTGGGGGCTTAGCACAGATACGCAGTATTTT.

This clonotype was detected many times. The chain carries TRBV2 and TRBJ2-7, with TRBD1 as a possible D gene (5 bases). The CDR3 is made up of 13 amino acids. Germline CDR1 is SNHLY and CDR2 is FYNNEI. V was clipped by 6 bases and J by 1 base, with 10 bases between them. CDR3 amino acids: CASRVDSSYEQYF. CDR3 coding DNA: TGTGCCAGCAGGGTAGACAGTTCCTACGAGCAGTACTTC.

CDR3 sequence reads: CASSLGDPGETQYF. The CDR3 DNA sequence: TGCGCCAGCAGCTTGGGGGACCCCGGGGAGACCCAGTACTTC. The chain employs TRBV5-1 and TRBJ2-5; D is tentatively TRBD1 or TRBD2 (5 bases each). Germline V gives CDR1 SGHRS, CDR2 YFSETQ. This CDR3 comprises 14 residues. Trimming cost V 0 bases and J 5 bases, with 11 bases left between them.

The rearrangement links TRBV29-1 to TRBJ1-1, with 7 bases matching TRBD1. The CDR3 has 14 amino acids. V lost 5 bases and J lost 4; bases outside the gene matches: 10. Germline CDR1 SQVTM, CDR2 ANQGSEA. The CDR3 nucleotides read TGCAGCGTTTCATCTACAGGGGTCAGCACTGAAGCTTTCTTT. This sequence encodes CSVSSTGVSTEAFF.

At least ten counts were recorded for this clonotype. The rearrangement links TRBV11-2 to TRBJ2-1; D is unclear. V lost 3 bases and J 5 bases, leaving 17 bases between the germline ends. CDR1 SGHAT and CDR2 FQNNGV come from the germline V gene. CDR3 length: 16 amino acids. DNA for the CDR3: TGTGCCAGCAGCTTTGTGCGGTCTTCAAAGCACAATGAGCAGTTCTTC. Protein: CASSFVRSSKHNEQFF.

The gene calls are TRBV13 and TRBJ2-1, with 11 nucleotides matching TRBD2. The CDR3 loop spans 16 amino acids. Germline V CDR1 and CDR2: PRHDT, FYEKMQ (reference sequence). The V and J ends lost 6 bases and 0 bases, in that order; junction bases with no gene match: 4. CDR3 sequence (DNA): TGTGCCAGCAGAAGGACTAGCGGGCACTCCTACAATGAGCAGTTCTTC. Its protein is CASRRTSGHSYNEQFF.

The chain employs TRBV10-3 and TRBJ2-2; either TRBD1 or TRBD2 may supply D (5 bases each). The CDR3 covers 14 residues. Trimming shortened V by 1 base and J by 4 bases, and 7 bases separated the two germline ends. Germline-derived CDR1 and CDR2 are ENHRY and SYGVKD. CDR3 in amino acids: CAISEWGSTGELFF. CDR3 in DNA: TGTGCCATCAGTGAGTGGGGGAGCACCGGGGAGCTGTTTTTT.

The table lists this clonotype with a few counts. The chain recombines TRBV6-1 with TRBJ2-1; either TRBD1 or TRBD2 may fit D (5 bases each). The V end lost 8 bases, the J end lost 2 bases, and 13 bases lay between the germline ends. The V gene's germline CDR1 is MNHNS and CDR2 SASEGT. The CDR3 is made up of 14 amino acids. CDR3 nucleotides: TGTGCCAGCCGTCGGGGCCCAACCTACAATGAGCAGTTCTTC. Its translation is CASRRGPTYNEQFF.

This clonotype came up a few times. The CDR3 here is CASSPPKIDTQYF. The CDR3 DNA follows: TGTGCCAGCAGCCCCCCCAAAATAGATACGCAGTATTTT. The chain combines TRBV7-8 with TRBJ2-3; D call uncertain. Germline loops: CDR1 SGHVS, CDR2 FQNEAQ. The CDR3 length is 13 residues. V was clipped by 5 bases and J by 5 bases, with 11 bases between them.

This rearrangement joins TRBV5-1 to TRBJ1-2; D remains ambiguous. The V gene's germline CDR1 is SGHRS and CDR2 YFSETQ. Between the trimmed V and J ends, which lost 0 bases and 2 bases, there was a span of 8 bases. The CDR3 length is 14 residues. CDR3 nucleotide sequence: TGCGCCAGCAGCTTGGACACAAGAAACTATGGCTACACCTTC. Residues: CASSLDTRNYGYTF.

In its sample, this clonotype was seen many times. In nucleotides, the CDR3 is TGTGCCAGCAGCCTCCTGACGGCACCCGAGCAGTACGTC. Translating gives CASSLLTAPEQYV. The chain couples TRBV7-9 to TRBJ2-7; D unresolved. Germline CDR1 SEHNR, CDR2 FQNEAQ (reference sequence). Trimming took 5 bases from V and 6 from J, leaving 14 bases between them. There are 13 residues in the CDR3.

In this sample, this clonotype turned up a few times. The chain uses TRBV5-6 and TRBJ2-3; D is unclear. The CDR3 length is 13 residues. The germline V gene has CDR1 SGHDT and CDR2 YYEEEE. With 1 base removed from V and 6 bases from J, the gap between germline ends came to 9 bases. The CDR3 DNA follows: TGTGCCAGCAGCTTGAACATTCTTGATACGCAGTATTTT. Its translation is CASSLNILDTQYF.